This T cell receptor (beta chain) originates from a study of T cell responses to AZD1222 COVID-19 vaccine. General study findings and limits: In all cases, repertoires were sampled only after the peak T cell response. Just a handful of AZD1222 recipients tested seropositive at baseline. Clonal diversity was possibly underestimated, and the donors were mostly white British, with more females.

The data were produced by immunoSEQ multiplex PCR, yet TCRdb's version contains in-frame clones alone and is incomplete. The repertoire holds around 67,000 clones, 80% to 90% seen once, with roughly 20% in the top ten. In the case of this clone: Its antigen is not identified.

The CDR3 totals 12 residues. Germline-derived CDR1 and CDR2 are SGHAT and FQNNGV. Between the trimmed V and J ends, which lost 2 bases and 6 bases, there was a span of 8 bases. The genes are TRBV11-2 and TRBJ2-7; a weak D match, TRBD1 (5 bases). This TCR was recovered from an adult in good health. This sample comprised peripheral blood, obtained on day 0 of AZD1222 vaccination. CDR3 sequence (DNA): TGTGCCAGCAGCTTACAAGGGGTCGAGCAGTACTTC. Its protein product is CASSLQGVEQYF.